These 21 T cell receptor beta chains share one sample of origin, sequenced in a study of T cell repertoires in cytomegalovirus infection. Via MiXCR, TCRdb re-called the reads, giving one row per CDR3 protein. The table records around 100,000 distinct CDR3 sequences, roughly 30% of them present only once. No cognate antigen is known for these TCRs. The sequences come from CD8+ T cells from cultured PBMCs, collected from culture after CMV antigen stimulation. The receptor source for this set is a human donor in good health (CMV status not recorded). Some clones in this sample may be carry-over from other donors' samples.

This clonotype was counted many times. The chain links TRBV7-2 to TRBJ1-1; D remains unclear. This CDR3 region has 14 residues. Germline V gene sequence: CDR1 SGHTA, CDR2 FQGNSA. With 0 bases removed from V and 5 bases from J, the gap between germline ends came to 10 bases. CDR3 sequence (DNA): TGTGCCAGCAGCTTAGCCAGACTAGGGACTGAAGCTTTCTTT. Translating gives CASSLARLGTEAFF.

The DNA of the CDR3 is TGTGCCAGCGGCCTGAGAACCTACGAGCAGTACTTC. Translated: CASGLRTYEQYF. The rearrangement uses TRBV12-3 or TRBV12-4 and TRBJ2-7; no firm D call. The length of the CDR3 is 12 residues. Between the trimmed V and J ends, which lost 8 bases and 2 bases, there was a span of 10 bases.

This clonotype was detected a few times. The chain uses TRBV6-1 and TRBJ2-7; D is unclear. The V gene lost 5 bases and the J gene lost 2 bases, with 10 bases spanning the gap. CDR1 and CDR2 from the germline V gene are MNHNS and SASEGT. The CDR3 has 13 residues. Written as DNA, the CDR3 is TGTGCCAGCAGTAACAGCGCACCCTACGAGCAGTACTTC. It specifies CASSNSAPYEQYF.

Ten or more counts support this clonotype. J is TRBJ2-2 and V is TRBV5-4; TRBD1 is a possible D gene (5 bases). Germline V CDR1 and CDR2: SGHNT, YYREEE (reference sequence). The CDR3 has 16 residues. V lost 1 base, J lost 2 bases, and 12 bases lay in between. The CDR3 coding sequence is TGTGCCAGCAGCTTGCCAAGACAGCGTAACACCGGGGAGCTGTTTTTT. This translates into CASSLPRQRNTGELFF.

The chain links TRBV5-5 to TRBJ2-1; TRBD1 matches at 12 bases. V dropped 2 bases and J dropped 8; count of bases not matched to a gene: 11. Germline V gives CDR1 SGHKS, CDR2 YYEKEE (reference sequence). The CDR3 is made up of 17 amino acids. This CDR3 is CASSLSGTGGYLDEQFF. The CDR3 region has the DNA TGTGCCAGCAGCTTATCCGGGACAGGGGGCTACCTCGATGAGCAGTTCTTC.

This clonotype was picked up many times. The chain couples TRBV11-2 to TRBJ2-2; 7 nucleotides agree with TRBD2. Looked up from germline, CDR1 is SGHAT and CDR2 is FQNNGV. With 5 bases clipped from V and 4 bases from J, the junction kept 10 bases outside the gene matches. The CDR3 is 16 residues long. CDR3 coding DNA: TGTGCCAGCAGCCTCTGGGGGGGATCGGCCACCGGGGAGCTGTTTTTT. This sequence encodes CASSLWGGSATGELFF.

This clonotype was recorded only once. V is TRBV7-9 and J is TRBJ2-1; D is ambiguous. V gave up 5 bases and J gave up 15 bases, with 14 bases separating them. The CDR3 totals 11 residues. Germline CDR1 and CDR2: SEHNR and FQNEAQ (reference sequence). The CDR3 sequence is CASSRQGKRFF. The CDR3 DNA follows: TGTGCCAGCAGCCGACAAGGAAAACGGTTCTTC.

There are a few counts of this clonotype. V is TRBV7-8 and J is TRBJ2-1; D call uncertain. V gave up 5 bases and J gave up 5 bases, with 16 bases separating them. The CDR3 contains 15 residues. Germline CDR1 is SGHVS and CDR2 is FQNEAQ. The CDR3 DNA reads as TGTGCCAGCAGCCCGGGCGGAACCCTAAACAATGAGCAGTTCTTC. This gives the protein CASSPGGTLNNEQFF.

The chain has TRBV15 and TRBJ1-4; D unclear. Germline V CDR1 and CDR2: LNHNV, YYDKDF (reference sequence). The CDR3 runs to 15 residues. Between the trimmed V and J ends, which lost 1 base and 3 bases, there was a span of 9 bases. CDR3 in DNA: TGTGCCACCAGCAGAGGAGGATCCCCTAATGAAAAACTGTTTTTT. Its translation: CATSRGGSPNEKLFF.

This clonotype was detected ten times or more. The chain joins TRBV6-1 to TRBJ2-3; no clear D gene. With 7 bases removed from V and 3 bases from J, the gap between germline ends came to 11 bases. The CDR3 is made up of 13 amino acids. Germline CDR1 and CDR2: MNHNS and SASEGT. The CDR3 protein is CASMAELTDTQYF. CDR3 in DNA: TGTGCCAGCATGGCAGAACTAACAGATACGCAGTATTTT.

This clonotype was detected a few times. This chain connects TRBV6-1 to TRBJ1-1, with D possibly being TRBD1 (5 bases). This CDR3 region has 14 residues. V lost 5 bases and J lost 3, with 13 bases in between. Germline V lookup: CDR1 MNHNS, CDR2 SASEGT. CDR3 nucleotide sequence: TGTGCCAGCAGTCCCTCAGGGAGATACACTGAAGCTTTCTTT. It specifies CASSPSGRYTEAFF.

The rearrangement links TRBV6-1 to TRBJ2-3; TRBD1 agrees at 7 bases. CDR3 length: 17 residues. Germline V gene sequence: CDR1 MNHNS, CDR2 SASEGT. The junction had 15 bases not matched to a gene; V was cut back by 0 bases and J by 9 bases. CDR3 nucleotides: TGTGCCAGCAGTGAAGCGCTCGGGACAGCGGATAGAGGGACGCAGTATTTT. It codes for CASSEALGTADRGTQYF.

V is TRBV5-6 and J is TRBJ2-1, with 8 bases that match TRBD1. J was trimmed by 3 bases and V by 2 bases; bases with no gene match: 7. The germline gives CDR1 SGHDT, CDR2 YYEEEE. The CDR3 has 16 residues. The CDR3 region is CASSFGQGAFYNEQFF. CDR3 sequence (DNA): TGTGCCAGCAGCTTCGGGCAGGGGGCTTTCTACAATGAGCAGTTCTTC.

This clonotype has only a few counts. The chain links TRBV12-3 or TRBV12-4 to TRBJ1-5, with TRBD1 matching 8 bases. Trimming took 4 bases from V and 7 from J; bases not matched to a gene: 6. The CDR3 length is 14 residues. The CDR3 loop reads CASSSSTGAQPQHF. DNA for the CDR3: TGTGCCAGCAGTTCGTCGACAGGGGCCCAGCCCCAGCATTTT.

The DNA of the CDR3 is TGTGCCAGTAGTTTCGGACAGGGGGCGTTTGGCTACACCTTC. This encodes CASSFGQGAFGYTF. The chain employs TRBV19 and TRBJ1-2; 11 bases align to TRBD1. The CDR3 extends over 14 amino acids. Trimming cost V 5 bases and J 7 bases; bases outside gene matches: 6. Germline V CDR1 and CDR2: LNHDA, SQIVND (reference sequence).

This clonotype occurred a few times. The chain combines TRBV7-2 with TRBJ2-3; D gene ambiguous. V shed 5 bases and J shed 3 bases, with 15 bases lying between them. Germline CDR1 and CDR2: SGHTA and FQGNSA. This CDR3 is 15 amino acids long. In DNA, the CDR3 is TGTGCCAGCAGCCCTCGGTTAGAGAGGACAGATACGCAGTATTTT. It yields the protein CASSPRLERTDTQYF.

In this sample, this clonotype turned up a few times. The gene calls are TRBV19 and TRBJ2-7, with 7 nucleotides matching TRBD1. Germline assignment: CDR1 LNHDA and CDR2 SQIVND (reference sequence). V lost 7 bases, J lost 8 bases, and 14 bases stayed unmatched. CDR3 length: 14 residues. Here the CDR3 DNA reads TGTGCCAGTATGGAGACAGGGAGTGATGGTCAGCAGTACTTC. It codes for CASMETGSDGQQYF.

The CDR3 DNA is TGCGCCAGCGGGACAGGGACATCCTACGAGCAGTACTTC. This encodes CASGTGTSYEQYF. The chain couples TRBV4-1 to TRBJ2-7; 9 bases map to TRBD1. Germline V lookup: CDR1 MGHRA, CDR2 YSYEKL. The CDR3 length is 13 residues. The junction had 3 bases not matched to a gene; V was cut back by 8 bases and J by 1 base.

The chain carries TRBV6-5 and TRBJ1-6; D is undetermined. V was pared by 6 bases and J by 4 bases, with 10 bases between. The CDR3 contains 14 residues. CDR1 is MNHEY and CDR2 is SVGAGI in the germline V gene. The CDR3 region has the DNA TGTGCCAGCAGAGAACAAACTTATAATTCACCCCTCCACTTT. It is translated as CASREQTYNSPLHF.

This clonotype was seen a handful of times. The chain is built from TRBV28 and TRBJ2-1; 11 bases agree with TRBD2. This CDR3 has 20 amino acids. CDR1 MDHEN and CDR2 SYDVKM come from the germline V gene. V lost 2 bases, J lost 1 base, and 13 bases stayed unmatched. The CDR3 sequence: CASSLPLPGLAVLSYNEQFF. DNA of the CDR3: TGTGCCAGCAGTTTACCTCTTCCGGGACTAGCGGTTCTATCCTACAATGAGCAGTTCTTC. Full variable domain (outside the CDR3, taken from reference TRBV28 and TRBJ2-1): DVKVTQSSRYLVKRTGEKVFLECVQDMDHENMFWYRQDPGLGLRLIYFSYDVKMKEKGDIPEGYSVSREKKERFSLILESASTNQTSMYLCASSLPLPGLAVLSYNEQFFGPGTRLTVL.

This clonotype was detected many times. V gene TRBV5-5 combines with J gene TRBJ2-5; 11 bases align to TRBD1. The trim removed 3 bases at V and 4 bases at J, leaving 5 bases unmatched. The CDR3 totals 15 residues. Germline CDR1 SGHKS, CDR2 YYEKEE (reference sequence). The CDR3, as DNA: TGTGCCAGCAGCTCCTGGACAGGGGGCTTAGAGACCCAGTACTTC. Translation gives CASSSWTGGLETQYF.